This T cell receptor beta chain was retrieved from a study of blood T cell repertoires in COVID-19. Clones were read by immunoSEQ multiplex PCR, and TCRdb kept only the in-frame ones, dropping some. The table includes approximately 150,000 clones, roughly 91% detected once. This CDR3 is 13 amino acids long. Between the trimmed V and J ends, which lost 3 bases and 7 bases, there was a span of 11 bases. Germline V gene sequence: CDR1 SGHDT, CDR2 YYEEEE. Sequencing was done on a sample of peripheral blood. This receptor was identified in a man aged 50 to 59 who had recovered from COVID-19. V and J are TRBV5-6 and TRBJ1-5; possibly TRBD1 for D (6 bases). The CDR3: CASSSNRDQPQHF. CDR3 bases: TGTGCCAGCAGCTCAAACAGGGACCAGCCCCAGCATTTT.